This T cell receptor (beta chain) came from a study of immune reconstitution after stem cell transplant in scleroderma. Each CDR3 protein is one row after TCRdb ran MiXCR on the RT-PCR reads. The table records approximately 2,300 distinct CDR3 sequences, less than 14% of them present only once. Within the sample, this clonotype is medium-sized (0.01 to 0.1%). The CDR3 is 14 residues long. Germline CDR1 reads LGHNA; CDR2 reads YNFKEQ. V was shortened by 1 base and J by 3 bases, with 10 bases between the two germline ends. J is TRBJ2-7 and V is TRBV4-2; a possible D gene is TRBD2 (5 bases). Sampling took place before or after autologous hematopoietic stem cell transplantation (not recorded which). The sequence was collected from a female donor with systemic sclerosis. The CDR3 sequence is CASSQGTSYYEQYF. The CDR3, as DNA: TGTGCCAGCAGCCAAGGGACTTCATACTACGAGCAGTACTTC.